This TCR beta chain was identified during a study of cytotoxic CD8 clonotypes in ibrutinib-treated CLL. Clones were read by immunoSEQ multiplex PCR, and TCRdb kept only the in-frame ones, dropping some. The data hold some 30,000 clones, with around 76% observed a single time. As concerns this clone: Its antigen is still unknown.

CDR1 SGHRS and CDR2 YFSETQ come from the germline V gene. The CDR3 totals 15 residues. The V and J ends lost 3 bases and 2 bases, in that order; junction bases with no gene match: 5. Overall study findings and caveats: Ibrutinib response saw clonality rise, and progression saw it return toward baseline. While tracking circulating CD8+ T-cell counts, baseline clonality exceeded that of age-matched healthy donors.

This clonotype was sampled from a human donor with chronic lymphocytic leukemia. The sequencing used PBMCs, collected after 36 months of ibrutinib treatment. The chain couples TRBV5-1 to TRBJ1-2, with TRBD1 matching 9 bases. The chain's CDR3 is CASSSGTGKNYGYTF. DNA of the CDR3: TGCGCCAGCAGCTCGGGGACAGGGAAAAACTATGGCTACACCTTC.